Following are 26 T cell receptor beta chains from one sample sequenced in a study of cytomegalovirus exposure and HLA in healthy donors. Primers: 60 Vbeta forward and 13 Jbeta reverse. TCRdb's table, derived via immunoSEQ multiplex PCR, lists solely in-frame clones and lacks some. The sample carries 140,000 to 150,000 clones, 82% recorded once. Sample: PBMCs. Receptor source: a woman aged 55-69 years in good health and CMV-seropositive.

This clone was detected a few times. V usage is TRBV28 and J usage is TRBJ2-5, with 8 nucleotides matching TRBD2. Losses at the gene ends were 2 bases for V and 2 bases for J; bases not matched to a gene: 7. CDR1 and CDR2 from the germline V gene are MDHEN and SYDVKM. The CDR3 totals 16 residues. CDR3 region: CASSLERGTTQETQYF. The CDR3 bases are TGTGCCAGCAGTTTAGAGCGGGGGACCACTCAAGAGACCCAGTACTTC. Variable domain in full (rest from reference TRBV28 and TRBJ2-5): DVKVTQSSRYLVKRTGEKVFLECVQDMDHENMFWYRQDPGLGLRLIYFSYDVKMKEKGDIPEGYSVSREKKERFSLILESASTNQTSMYLCASSLERGTTQETQYFGPGTRLLVL.

The rearrangement links TRBV11-2 to TRBJ2-5; tentative D call: TRBD1 (5 bases). The germline V gene has CDR1 SGHAT and CDR2 FQNNGV. The length of the CDR3 is 13 residues. V was shortened by 2 bases and J by 2 bases, with 6 bases between the two germline ends. CDR3 sequence: CASSLWTQETQYF. The CDR3 region has the DNA TGTGCCAGCAGCTTATGGACACAAGAGACCCAGTACTTC.

This chain joins TRBV30 and TRBJ2-2; possibly TRBD1 for D (6 bases). CDR3 size: 16 residues. Between the trimmed V and J ends, which lost 5 bases and 6 bases, there was a span of 22 bases. Germline CDR1 and CDR2: GTSNPN and SVGIG (reference sequence). As DNA, the CDR3 is TGTGCCTGGTGCCCGGGGCAGGGGTTCCCCCCCGGGGAGCTGTTTTTT. Translated, it gives CAWCPGQGFPPGELFF. The entire variable domain, with the rest obtained from reference TRBV30 and TRBJ2-2, is as follows: SQTIHQWPATLVQPVGSPLSLECTVEGTSNPNLYWYRQAAGRGLQLLFYSVGIGQISSEVPQNLSASRPQDRQFILSSKKLLLSDSGFYLCAWCPGQGFPPGELFFGEGSRLTVL.

This clone was seen only a few times. The V and J genes are TRBV30 and TRBJ1-3; D may be TRBD1 (6 bases). The CDR3 is 13 amino acids. Trimming cost V 8 bases and J 0 bases, with 11 bases left between them. Looked up from germline, CDR1 is GTSNPN and CDR2 is SVGIG (reference sequence). Here the CDR3 DNA reads TGTGCCGCGGACAGTTCCTCTGGAAACACCATATATTTT. Translated, it gives CAADSSSGNTIYF.

The rearrangement links TRBV10-3 to TRBJ2-5, with D unresolved. The J call could be wrong; TRBJ2-7 is a better fit for the DNA end. The CDR3 runs 12 residues. The germline gives CDR1 ENHRY, CDR2 SYGVKD. The CDR3 region has the DNA TGTGCCATCAGTGAGTTAAACTACGAGCAGTACTTC. It encodes CAISELNYEQYF.

J is TRBJ1-5 and V is TRBV6-5, with D unclear. CDR1 MNHEY and CDR2 SVGAGI come from the germline V gene. The CDR3 runs 13 residues. With 8 bases removed from V and 7 bases from J, the gap between germline ends came to 15 bases. The CDR3 DNA sequence: TGTGCCAGCGGCCCAGGCGCCGGACAGCCCCAGCATTTT. Protein: CASGPGAGQPQHF.

This chain connects TRBV5-1 to TRBJ2-7, with D perhaps matching TRBD2 (6 bases). Trimming shortened V by 4 bases and J by 3 bases, and 14 bases separated the two germline ends. In germline, CDR1 is SGHRS, CDR2 YFSETQ. This CDR3 has 14 residues. This chain's CDR3 is CASSLTRGRYEQYF. DNA for the CDR3: TGCGCCAGCAGCCTCACGCGGGGTCGCTACGAGCAGTACTTC.

The chain combines TRBV11-1 with TRBJ2-2; 8 nucleotides align to TRBD2. This CDR3 comprises 17 residues. Germline-derived CDR1 and CDR2 are SGHAT and FQDESV (reference sequence). Losses at the gene ends were 6 bases for V and 4 bases for J; bases not matched to a gene: 13. The CDR3 DNA is TGTGCCAGCAGTCCCGGACTAGCTGAAATTAGCACCGGGGAGCTGTTTTTT. Its translation is CASSPGLAEISTGELFF.

The J gene is TRBJ2-1, the V gene TRBV29-1; D unclear. The V gene lost 4 bases and the J gene lost 3 bases, with 10 bases spanning the gap. The CDR3 runs to 13 residues. Germline-derived CDR1 and CDR2 are SQVTM and ANQGSEA. Here the CDR3 DNA reads TGCAGCGTTGTAACAGACCTCTACAATGAGCAGTTCTTC. Translating gives CSVVTDLYNEQFF.

The chain employs TRBV5-1 and TRBJ2-5; weak D call: TRBD1 (6 bases). Trimming shortened V by 2 bases and J by 4 bases, and 9 bases separated the two germline ends. The CDR3 is 13 residues long. Germline CDR1 SGHRS, CDR2 YFSETQ. The CDR3: CASSLNRAETQYF. The CDR3 nucleotides are TGCGCCAGCAGCTTAAACAGGGCAGAGACCCAGTACTTC.

The chain is built from TRBV27 and TRBJ2-7; D remains ambiguous. This CDR3 comprises 15 residues. V was shortened by 3 bases and J by 0 bases, with 12 bases between the two germline ends. Germline loops: CDR1 MNHEY, CDR2 SMNVEV (reference sequence). Here the CDR3 DNA reads TGTGCCAGCAGTTTGGTCGGTTGGAGCTCCTACGAGCAGTACTTC. Amino acid sequence: CASSLVGWSSYEQYF.

The rearrangement joins TRBV28 to TRBJ2-5; 10 bases are shared with TRBD1. V lost 5 bases and J lost 5; bases outside the gene matches: 8. Per germline, CDR1 MDHEN and CDR2 SYDVKM. The CDR3 is 15 amino acids. The CDR3 DNA sequence: TGTGCCAGCAGTCAGGAGCGACAGGGGGCTGAGACCCAGTACTTC. Translation gives CASSQERQGAETQYF.

The CDR3: CASSINGGDYSNQPQHF. The DNA for the CDR3 is TGTGCCAGTAGTATAAATGGCGGGGACTATAGCAATCAGCCCCAGCATTTT. This chain uses TRBV19 with TRBJ1-5, with D perhaps TRBD1 (5 bases). Germline CDR1 is LNHDA and CDR2 is SQIVND (reference sequence). CDR3 length: 17 amino acids. V was trimmed by 2 bases and J by 0 bases, leaving 14 bases between them.

The CDR3 reads CASSNGHKKNSGSRKNIQYF. The DNA of the CDR3 is TGTGCCAGCAGCAACGGCCACAAAAAAAATAGCGGGAGTAGAAAAAACATTCAGTACTTC. This rearrangement joins TRBV21-1 to TRBJ2-4; TRBD2 is the table's D call, not checked against the DNA. TRBV21-1 is shown as a pseudogene. The CDR3 extends over 20 amino acids.

J is TRBJ1-2 and V is TRBV9; a weak D match, TRBD1 (5 bases). CDR1 is SGDLS, CDR2 YYNGEE, per germline. The CDR3 covers 13 residues. The V end was cut by 4 bases, the J end by 4 bases, with 11 bases between. The CDR3 loop is CASSSTGLYGYTF. The CDR3 bases are TGTGCCAGCAGCTCAACAGGCCTCTATGGCTACACCTTC.

The chain is built from TRBV19 and TRBJ2-1; TRBD1 matches at 9 bases. Germline-derived CDR1 and CDR2 are LNHDA and SQIVND (reference sequence). The CDR3 is 16 residues long. With 5 bases clipped from V and 2 bases from J, the junction kept 7 bases outside the gene matches. The CDR3 is CASSVSRDRAYNEQFF. CDR3 nucleotides: TGTGCCAGTAGTGTCTCCCGGGACAGGGCCTACAATGAGCAGTTCTTC.

The genes are TRBV7-6 and TRBJ2-7, with 9 bases aligning to TRBD1. This CDR3 is built from 15 residues. J lost 1 base, V lost 5 bases, and 6 bases had no gene match. Germline V gene sequence: CDR1 SGHVS, CDR2 FNYEAQ. The CDR3 bases are TGTGCCAGCAGCGTAGGACAGGGGCGGTCCTACGAGCAGTACTTC. Amino acids: CASSVGQGRSYEQYF.

This clone has a single count. The V call is TRBV28, the J call TRBJ1-1; weak D call: TRBD1 (5 bases). This CDR3 has 16 amino acids. Trimming shortened V by 8 bases and J by 3 bases, and 22 bases separated the two germline ends. The germline CDR1 and CDR2 sequences are MDHEN and SYDVKM. The CDR3 coding sequence is TGTGCCAGCGGGACTCAGGGAGCAGCGCGGGACACTGAAGCTTTCTTT. It yields the protein CASGTQGAARDTEAFF.

The CDR3 nucleotides are TGTGCCAGCAGTTACTCGCCAGGGGCTAGCTACGAGCAGTACTTC. This codes for CASSYSPGASYEQYF. V is TRBV6-5 and J is TRBJ2-7; D possibly corresponds to TRBD1 (6 bases). The CDR3 has 15 residues. Trimming pared 0 bases from V and 3 bases from J, leaving 12 bases between. Germline V gene lookup returns CDR1 MNHEY and CDR2 SVGAGI.

The chain employs TRBV29-1 and TRBJ2-7; TRBD1 matches 8 bases. Trimming removed 7 bases from V and 0 bases from J; junction bases left unmatched: 2. The CDR3 covers 12 residues. Germline CDR1 and CDR2: SQVTM and ANQGSEA. This chain's CDR3 is CSAGQGSYEQYF. The CDR3 DNA reads as TGCAGCGCTGGACAGGGCTCCTACGAGCAGTACTTC.

The chain combines TRBV28 with TRBJ2-3; 13 bases fit TRBD2. The CDR3 is 19 amino acids. J lost 1 base, V lost 2 bases, and 9 bases had no gene match. CDR1 and CDR2 (germline): MDHEN, SYDVKM. The CDR3 protein is CASSLSGLAGDKGTDTQYF. Written as DNA, the CDR3 is TGTGCCAGCAGTTTAAGCGGACTAGCGGGAGATAAAGGCACAGATACGCAGTATTTT.

V usage is TRBV2 and J usage is TRBJ1-4, with 7 bases lining up with TRBD1. The CDR3 extends over 14 amino acids. The trim removed 7 bases at V and 4 bases at J, leaving 6 bases unmatched. Germline V CDR1 and CDR2: SNHLY, FYNNEI. CDR3 sequence (DNA): TGTGCCAGCACCCTGGGACAGCTTAATGAAAAACTGTTTTTT. Protein sequence: CASTLGQLNEKLFF.

V usage is TRBV14 and J usage is TRBJ2-3; TRBD1 matches at 8 bases. The CDR3 contains 16 residues. V dropped 4 bases and J dropped 1; count of bases not matched to a gene: 7. Germline assignment: CDR1 SGHDN and CDR2 FVKESK. The CDR3 here is CASSPNQGARTDTQYF. The CDR3 DNA sequence: TGTGCCAGCAGCCCGAACCAGGGGGCCCGCACAGATACGCAGTATTTT.

The chain has TRBV30 and TRBJ2-3, with D possibly being TRBD2 (6 bases). The CDR3 spans 14 residues. V lost 0 bases, J lost 4 bases, and 11 bases lay in between. Germline V gene sequence: CDR1 GTSNPN, CDR2 SVGIG (reference sequence). This CDR3 reads CAWSVAGRSDTQYF. The CDR3 coding sequence is TGTGCCTGGAGTGTAGCAGGGAGGTCAGATACGCAGTATTTT.

The chain employs TRBV18 and TRBJ2-7; 9 bases agree with TRBD1. This CDR3 contains 13 residues. J was trimmed by 3 bases and V by 7 bases; bases with no gene match: 4. Germline V gene data show CDR1 as KGHSH and CDR2 as LQKENI. This CDR3 is CASCTGQGYEQYF. CDR3 sequence (DNA): TGTGCCAGCTGCACGGGACAGGGCTACGAGCAGTACTTC. Filled out from reference TRBV18 and TRBJ2-7, the complete variable domain reads NAGVMQNPRHLVRRRGQEARLRCSPMKGHSHVYWYRQLPEEGLKFMVYLQKENIIDESGMPKERFSAEFPKEGPSILRIQQVVRGDSAAYFCASCTGQGYEQYFGPGTRLTVT.

The chain has TRBV4-3 and TRBJ2-5; TRBD2 aligns across 7 bases. TRBJ2-7 matches the DNA end more closely, so the J call is doubtful. Germline CDR1 reads LGHNA; CDR2 reads YSLEER. The CDR3 totals 16 residues. The CDR3 reads CASSQESGLGFYEQYF. The CDR3 DNA sequence: TGCGCCAGCAGCCAAGAATCCGGACTAGGCTTTTACGAGCAGTACTTC.